These T cell receptor beta chains were read from a single sample in a study of cytomegalovirus exposure and HLA in healthy donors. Profiling relied on immunoSEQ multiplex PCR, and the TCRdb table lists in-frame clones only, not all of them. Among approximately 160,000 clones listed, 68% were seen once. Sequenced sample: PBMCs. The receptors were sampled from a woman aged 40 to 50 in good health and CMV-seropositive. Both conserved end residues are trimmed from each CDR3. Each record gives: V gene, CDR3 length, CDR3 protein.

V: TRBV6-5
length: 13
CDR3: ASSYSINPGQPQH

V: TRBV18
length: 13
CDR3: ASSPNDRDTYGYT

V: TRBV10-3
length: 12
CDR3: AISVQAGPYEQY

V: TRBV4-2
length: 14
CDR3: ASSQRPEGNTDTQY

V: TRBV4-1
length: 14
CDR3: ASSQETGLALNEQF

V: TRBV19
length: 12
CDR3: ASTESTGYDEQF

V: TRBV29-1
length: 14
CDR3: SVGSTSGSITGELF

V: TRBV7-8
length: 11
CDR3: ASSLTRQGEAF

V: TRBV9
length: 16
CDR3: ASSVALDGWSSTDTQY

V: TRBV11-2
length: 13
CDR3: ASSPTSGSYNEQF

V: TRBV10-2
length: 11
CDR3: ASSDGEVDEQF

V: TRBV7-8
length: 12
CDR3: ASSLGLISYEQY

V: TRBV6-5
length: 12
CDR3: ASSYTDRDTEAF

V: TRBV7-6
length: 19
CDR3: ASSLVPGQESDYASTDTQY

V: TRBV5-6
length: 14
CDR3: ASSSRTGGAGQPQH

V: TRBV11-1
length: 13
CDR3: ASSPEGTGNYGYT

V: TRBV19
length: 11
CDR3: ASTDSGYTEAF

V: TRBV6-5
length: 12
CDR3: ASRPGHLNEKLF

V: TRBV4-3
length: 13
CDR3: ASSHQTDKSYEQY

V: TRBV7-2
length: 14
CDR3: ASRDPGIYSGNTIY

V: TRBV5-1
length: 15
CDR3: ASSSSFPGQGLNEQF

V: TRBV5-8
length: 10
CDR3: ASSLYGAEQF

V: TRBV11-3
length: 13
CDR3: ASRRAGDLSYEQY

V: TRBV5-4
length: 13
CDR3: ASSLGGAGGDEQF

V: TRBV5-1
length: 15
CDR3: ASSLAGQGRGTDTQY

V: TRBV6-5
length: 12
CDR3: ASSYSNSLETQY

V: TRBV6-6
length: 13
CDR3: ASSYTRLSNYGYT

V: TRBV7-2
length: 15
CDR3: ASSLGSVGTGSNEQF

V: TRBV18
length: 11
CDR3: ASSPPNRYEQY

V: TRBV19
length: 14
CDR3: ASSIRTSGYGDTQY

V: TRBV9
length: 16
CDR3: ASSVGLAGEFPYNEQF

V: TRBV7-8
length: 14
CDR3: ASSLRTGTGTYEQY

V: TRBV18
length: 12
CDR3: ASSPDRVGTEAF

V: TRBV27
length: 14
CDR3: ASRADGQGPYNEQF

V: TRBV7-8
length: 12
CDR3: ASSPKEGLSEAF

V: TRBV5-6
length: 12
CDR3: ASSLGGDSYGYT

V: TRBV19
length: 12
CDR3: ASSPRTPHNEQF

V: TRBV28
length: 13
CDR3: ASSFPGQGPQPQH

V: TRBV18
length: 13
CDR3: ASSPDRASGNTIY

V: TRBV7-2
length: 15
CDR3: ASSPSHLDRVNTEAF

V: TRBV19
length: 14
CDR3: ASSLQGRPMNTEAF

V: TRBV6-5
length: 13
CDR3: ASYSAAGGFNEQF

V: TRBV28
length: 11
CDR3: ASSPPGSFGYT

V: TRBV18
length: 14
CDR3: ASSPPGRGMGNEQF

V: TRBV19
length: 13
CDR3: ASSIVQSGTGELF

V: TRBV4-3
length: 15
CDR3: ASSQDSVGRDTGELF

V: TRBV6-6
length: 13
CDR3: ATRPGQNSNQPQH

V: TRBV9
length: 14
CDR3: ASSAEPGQGTGTQY

V: TRBV2
length: 13
CDR3: ASIPLLAGADTQY

V: TRBV7-2
length: 13
CDR3: ASSSIAGGRNEQF

V: TRBV5-4
length: 11
CDR3: ASSLAGNSPLH

V: TRBV7-8
length: 12
CDR3: ASSLNRSPETQY

V: TRBV9
length: 14
CDR3: ASSGRGTGGYNEQF

V: TRBV7-9
length: 16
CDR3: SSSLDLQGAVGNEKLF